One T cell receptor beta chain is described in this entry. Its antigen is undetermined. This specimen belongs to a study of radiation and T cells in renal cell carcinoma. Study background: Nephrectomy followed 15 Gy stereotactic body radiation by 4 weeks. Study-wide results and limits: Without pretreatment biopsies, baseline tumor clonotype presence was undetermined.

Produced via immunoSEQ multiplex PCR; TCRdb's table is partial and in-frame only. The data hold about 130,000 clones, with about 88% observed a single time. Regarding time point: blood 2 weeks post-SBRT. Treatment: 15 Gy SBRT to primary tumor, nephrectomy 4 weeks later. After SBRT, blood was collected at 2 and 4 weeks, plus baseline. The tumor was a clear cell renal cell carcinoma. V lost 6 bases and J 0 bases, leaving 15 bases between the germline ends. The CDR3 runs to 15 residues. The V gene's germline CDR1 is MNHNY and CDR2 SVGAGI (reference sequence). Sequenced material: blood, taken from a patient whose treatment included radiotherapy and nephrectomy. This TCR was sampled from a woman in her sixties or seventies with renal cell carcinoma. This chain uses TRBV6-6 with TRBJ2-7; D not certain. This chain's CDR3 is CASSRQVLTSYEQYF. As DNA, the CDR3 is TGTGCCAGCAGCCGGCAGGTCCTTACCTCCTACGAGCAGTACTTC.